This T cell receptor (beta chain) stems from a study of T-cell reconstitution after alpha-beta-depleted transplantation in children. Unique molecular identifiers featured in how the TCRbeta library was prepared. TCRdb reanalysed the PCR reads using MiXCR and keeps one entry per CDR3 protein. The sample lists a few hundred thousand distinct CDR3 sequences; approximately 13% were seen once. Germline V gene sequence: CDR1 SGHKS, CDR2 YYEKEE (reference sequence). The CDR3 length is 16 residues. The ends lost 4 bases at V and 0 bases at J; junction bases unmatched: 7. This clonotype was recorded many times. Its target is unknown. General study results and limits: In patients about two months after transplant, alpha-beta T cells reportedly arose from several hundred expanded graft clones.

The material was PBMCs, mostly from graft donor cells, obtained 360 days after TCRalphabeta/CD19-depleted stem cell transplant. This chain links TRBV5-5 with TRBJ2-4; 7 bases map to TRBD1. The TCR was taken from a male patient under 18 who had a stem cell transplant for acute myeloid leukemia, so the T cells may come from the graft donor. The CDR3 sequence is CASSTTGVGAKNIQYF. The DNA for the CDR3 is TGTGCCAGCAGCACCACAGGGGTGGGAGCCAAAAACATTCAGTACTTC.